Listed below are T cell receptor beta chains from one sample, sequenced in a study of CD8 T cells in ankylosing spondylitis. TCRdb re-called the 5' RACE reads through MiXCR, storing one row per CDR3 protein. This sample has around 450,000 distinct CDR3 sequences; roughly a quarter occur once, and the top ten carry 0.75% to 0.9%. Sequencing was done on a sample of blood, either unsorted or a sorted T cell fraction (not recorded which). The receptors stem from a male donor with ankylosing spondylitis. Both conserved end residues are part of each CDR3. D genes are given only for firm matches. Some rows have no size entry. The others give once, few or many, or a class for an expanded clone.

cdr3_length	v_call	clone_size	j_call	d_call	cdr3_nt	cdr3_aa
15	TRBV28	NA	TRBJ2-1	TRBD2	TGTGCCAGCAGTTTCGGGGGAGGGCAGGCGAATGAGCAGTTCTTC	CASSFGGGQANEQFF
14	TRBV5-1	few	TRBJ2-7	NA	TGCGCCAGCGGAACCCGGGACGCGGCCTACGAGCAGTACTTC	CASGTRDAAYEQYF
14	TRBV28	few	TRBJ1-6	NA	TGTGCCAGCAGTTTACGGGACGATAATTCACCCCTCCACTTT	CASSLRDDNSPLHF
15	TRBV12-3/TRBV12-4	few	TRBJ1-5	NA	TGTGCCAGCAGTTTGGCGACGGCTGGCAATCAGCCCCAGCATTTT	CASSLATAGNQPQHF
19	TRBV6-1	NA	TRBJ2-3	TRBD2	TGTGCCAGCAAAGCAGGGAGGACTAGCGGGAGAGGGGGCACAGATACGCAGTATTTT	CASKAGRTSGRGGTDTQYF
14	TRBV3-1	few	TRBJ1-6	NA	TGTGCCAGCAGCCAACCGGGGGTCGATTCACCCCTCCACTTT	CASSQPGVDSPLHF
14	TRBV24-1	NA	TRBJ1-2	TRBD1	TGTGCCACCAGTGACCTCCCGACAGGGAGGGGCTACACCTTC	CATSDLPTGRGYTF
14	TRBV24-1	NA	TRBJ1-1	NA	TGTGCCACCAGTGATGGTCAGGGAAAGCGTGAAGCTTTCTTT	CATSDGQGKREAFF
15	TRBV5-1	few	TRBJ1-3	TRBD1	TGCGCCAGCAGCGACCAGGGGGCGGGAGGAAACACCATATATTTT	CASSDQGAGGNTIYF
15	TRBV10-2	NA	TRBJ2-1	TRBD1	TGCGCCAGCAGCGGGGGACAGGGAGTCCACAATGAGCAGTTCTTC	CASSGGQGVHNEQFF
14	TRBV20-1	NA	TRBJ2-1	NA	TGCAGTGCTACCGCCCCGGGGGGCGGGAATGAGCAGTTCTTC	CSATAPGGGNEQFF
12	TRBV12-3/TRBV12-4	NA	TRBJ2-4	NA	TGTGCCAGCAGTCCTCGAAAAAACATTCAGTACTTC	CASSPRKNIQYF
15	TRBV3-1	few	TRBJ2-2	NA	TGTGCCAGCAGCCAATTACTAGCCCTGACCGGGGAGCTGTTTTTT	CASSQLLALTGELFF
16	TRBV3-1	few	TRBJ2-3	NA	TGTGCCAGCAGCCAAGAATGGACGGTGGTCACAGATACGCAGTATTTT	CASSQEWTVVTDTQYF
15	TRBV12-3/TRBV12-4	few	TRBJ2-2	TRBD1	TGTGCCAGCAGACCGGACAGGGGGTCAACCGGGGAGCTGTTTTTT	CASRPDRGSTGELFF
16	TRBV18	few	TRBJ1-2	NA	TGTGCCAGCTCACCACCTTCAAGGCCAGCTAACTATGGCTACACCTTC	CASSPPSRPANYGYTF
15	TRBV20-1	NA	TRBJ1-4	NA	TGCAGTGCTAGACGTCTTGGTAGGGCTAATGAAAAACTGTTTTTT	CSARRLGRANEKLFF
15	TRBV5-1	NA	TRBJ2-5	TRBD2	TGCGCCAGCAGCTTAGGCGGGAGAGTCAGTTTTGGCCAGTACTTC	CASSLGGRVSFGQYF
16	TRBV9	few	TRBJ1-2	NA	TGTGCCAGCAGCGCCGGGGTCCTCCAGGGGTATCATGGCTACACCTTC	CASSAGVLQGYHGYTF
12	TRBV30	once	TRBJ1-5	NA	TGTGCCTGCAGTCAGGATTACCAGCCCCAGCATTTT	CACSQDYQPQHF
16	TRBV7-9	NA	TRBJ2-7	TRBD2	TGTGCCAGCAGTTTCGGAGCGGGAGGGTTGAATTACGAGCAGTACTTC	CASSFGAGGLNYEQYF
13	TRBV29-1	few	TRBJ1-3	NA	TGCAGCGTTGCGGACGGCTCTGGAAACACCATATATTTT	CSVADGSGNTIYF
14	TRBV20-1	few	TRBJ1-1	TRBD1	TGCAGTGCTAGTCAGGGGGCTCGGAACACTGAAGCTTTCTTT	CSASQGARNTEAFF
15	TRBV20-1	few	TRBJ2-1	TRBD2	TGCAGTGCTAGTCCCCCTGGACTAGCGGGAAGTGAGCAGTTCTTC	CSASPPGLAGSEQFF
16	TRBV5-6	NA	TRBJ1-5	NA	TGTGCCAGCAGCTTGGGGGCAGGCTATAGCAATCAGCCCCAGCATTTT	CASSLGAGYSNQPQHF
15	TRBV6-1	once	TRBJ2-1	NA	TGTGCCAGCACTCCCCCGGGGCTAGCGCTCAATGAGCAGTTCTTC	CASTPPGLALNEQFF
15	TRBV2	few	TRBJ2-1	NA	TGTGCCAGCATCCAAAACAGGGTGATGGGCAATGAGCAGTTCTTC	CASIQNRVMGNEQFF
16	TRBV4-2	many	TRBJ2-3	NA	TGTGCCAGCAGCCAAGATGGGGCTAGCGGCACAGATACGCAGTATTTT	CASSQDGASGTDTQYF
16	TRBV7-2	many	TRBJ2-1	TRBD1	TGTGCCAGCAGCTCCGGGACAGTGAGCTCCTACAATGAGCAGTTCTTC	CASSSGTVSSYNEQFF
14	TRBV29-1	many	TRBJ2-3	NA	TGCAGCGTTACTAGGGCAGGGCCCATGGATACGCAGTATTTT	CSVTRAGPMDTQYF
13	TRBV19	NA	TRBJ2-1	NA	TGTGCCAGTACCAGGGCCTCCTACAATGAGCAGTTCTTC	CASTRASYNEQFF